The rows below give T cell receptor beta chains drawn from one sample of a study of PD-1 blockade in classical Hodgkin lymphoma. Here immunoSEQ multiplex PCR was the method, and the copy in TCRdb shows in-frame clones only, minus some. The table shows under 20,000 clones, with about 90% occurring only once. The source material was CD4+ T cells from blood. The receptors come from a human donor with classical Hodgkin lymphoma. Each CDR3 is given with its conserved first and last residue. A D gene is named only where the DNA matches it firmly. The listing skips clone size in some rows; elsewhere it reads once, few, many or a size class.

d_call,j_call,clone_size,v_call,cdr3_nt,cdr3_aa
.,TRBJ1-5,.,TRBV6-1,TGTGCCAGCAGTGTAGGTCCTAGCAATCAGCCCCAGCATTTT,CASSVGPSNQPQHF
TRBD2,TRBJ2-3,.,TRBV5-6,TGTGCCAGCAGCTTGGGACTAGCGGGATCAGATACGCAGTATTTT,CASSLGLAGSDTQYF
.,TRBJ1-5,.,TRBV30,TGTGCCTGGAGTGGGGACGGAAACAATCAGCCCCAGCATTTT,CAWSGDGNNQPQHF
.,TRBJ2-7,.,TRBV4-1,TGCGCCAGCAGCCAAAGATTGTGGCAGGGCTCCTACGAGCAGTACTTC,CASSQRLWQGSYEQYF
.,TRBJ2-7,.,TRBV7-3,TGTGCCAGCAGCTCCCAGGGGAACTCATACGAGCAGTACTTC,CASSSQGNSYEQYF
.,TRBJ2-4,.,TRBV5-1,TGCGCCAGCAGCTTGAAGGACATTCAGTACTTC,CASSLKDIQYF
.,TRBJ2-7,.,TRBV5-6,TGTGCCAGCAGCTTGGACCACGAGCAGTACTTC,CASSLDHEQYF
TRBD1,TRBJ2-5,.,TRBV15,TGTGCCACCAGCACTGGGACAGGGATGGGAGGTGAAGAGACCCAGTACTTC,CATSTGTGMGGEETQYF
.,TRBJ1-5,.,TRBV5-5,TGTGCCAGCAGGGACCGGCCGGGGCCGCCCCAGCATTTT,CASRDRPGPPQHF
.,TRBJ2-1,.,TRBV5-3,TGTGCCAGCAGCATCTACGGGGATGAGCAGTTCTTC,CASSIYGDEQFF
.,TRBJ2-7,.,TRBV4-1,TGCGCCAGCAGCCTCGGCACTCTAGGGCTAGCCTACGAGCAGTACTTC,CASSLGTLGLAYEQYF
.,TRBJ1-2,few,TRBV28,TGTGCCAGCCAAAGGCCGCAGAGAAACTATGGCTACACCTTC,CASQRPQRNYGYTF
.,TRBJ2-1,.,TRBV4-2,TGTGCCAGCAGAGAACGAGCCGGGACCCACAATGAGCAGTTCTTC,CASRERAGTHNEQFF
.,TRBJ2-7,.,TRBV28,TGTGCCAGCAGGGCACCTGGGTACCTCTACGAGCAGTACTTC,CASRAPGYLYEQYF
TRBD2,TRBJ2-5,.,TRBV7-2,TGTGCCAGCAGAGGACTAGCGGAGACCCAGTACTTC,CASRGLAETQYF
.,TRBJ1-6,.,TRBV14,TGTGCCAGCAGCCAGACACGGACAGACAATTCACCCCTCCACTTT,CASSQTRTDNSPLHF
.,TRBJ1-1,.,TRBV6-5,TGTGCCAGCCCTAGAGGTGAAGCTTTCTTT,CASPRGEAFF
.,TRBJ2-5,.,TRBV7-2,TGTGCCAGCAGCTTAGTGGCGGGCGAGGAGACCCAGTACTTC,CASSLVAGEETQYF
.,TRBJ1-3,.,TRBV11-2,TGTGCCAGCAGCCAGACAGCTGGTGCCTCTGGAAACACCATATATTTT,CASSQTAGASGNTIYF
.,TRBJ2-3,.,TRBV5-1,TGCGCCAGCAGCGCCAGCGGTCCTGGGACAGATACGCAGTATTTT,CASSASGPGTDTQYF
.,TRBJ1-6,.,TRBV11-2,TGTGCCAGCAGCTCGACAGCTTCACCCCTCCACTTT,CASSSTASPLHF
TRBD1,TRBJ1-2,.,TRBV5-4,TGTGCCAGCAGCTTGGGGACCAGGGGGCCGGACTATGGCTACACCTTC,CASSLGTRGPDYGYTF
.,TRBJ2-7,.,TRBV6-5,TGTGCCAGCAGTTCGCCGAACTCCTACGAGCAGTACTTC,CASSSPNSYEQYF
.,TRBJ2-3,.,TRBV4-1,TGCGCCAGCAGCCAAGCCTCCGGGATCAGGACAGATACGCAGTATTTT,CASSQASGIRTDTQYF
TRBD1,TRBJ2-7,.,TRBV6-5,TGTGCCAGCAGGCTGACAGGGGTTATGGGCGAGCAGTACTTC,CASRLTGVMGEQYF
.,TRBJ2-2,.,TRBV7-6,TGTGCCAGCAGCCTGGAGGAGAGACGGACCGGGGAGCTGTTTTTT,CASSLEERRTGELFF
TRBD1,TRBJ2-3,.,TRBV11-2,TGTGCCAGCAGACAGGGGGATACGCAGTATTTT,CASRQGDTQYF
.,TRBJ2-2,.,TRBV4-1,TGCGCCAGCAGCCAAGATGGGGGACGGAACACCGGGGAGCTGTTTTTT,CASSQDGGRNTGELFF
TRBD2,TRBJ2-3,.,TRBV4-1,TGCGCCAGCAGCCAGGGGGGACTAGCGGGAAACACAGATACGCAGTATTTT,CASSQGGLAGNTDTQYF
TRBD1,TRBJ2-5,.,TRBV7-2,TGTGCCAGCAGCTTAGAGGGGGCAGAGGGAGAGACCCAGTACTTC,CASSLEGAEGETQYF
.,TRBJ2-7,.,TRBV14,TGTGCCAGCAGCCAAGATTTGACCTCCTACGAGCAGTACTTC,CASSQDLTSYEQYF
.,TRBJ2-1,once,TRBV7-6,TGTGCCAGCAGCCGCGATGCATCGTTCGGCAATGAGCAGTTCTTC,CASSRDASFGNEQFF
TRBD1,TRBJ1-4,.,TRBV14,TGTGCCAGCAGCCAAGGGGGGACAGTTGGTGAAAAACTGTTTTTT,CASSQGGTVGEKLFF
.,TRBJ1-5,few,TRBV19,TGTGCCAGTATTGAGGGGCACGATAGCAATCAGCCCCAGCATTTT,CASIEGHDSNQPQHF
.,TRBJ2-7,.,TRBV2,TGTGCCAGTTCCACTATAGGCCCCGAGCAGTACTTC,CASSTIGPEQYF
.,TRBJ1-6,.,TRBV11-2,TGTGCCAGCAGACTGGGACCAACACGGCCAAATTCACCCCTCCACTTT,CASRLGPTRPNSPLHF
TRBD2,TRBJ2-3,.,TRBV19,TGTGCCAGTAGTGCGGGAGGGGATACGCAGTATTTT,CASSAGGDTQYF
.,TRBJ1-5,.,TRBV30,TGTGCCTGGAGTGCTTCGCGCAATCAGCCCCAGCATTTT,CAWSASRNQPQHF
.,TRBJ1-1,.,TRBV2,TGTGCCAGTTCGACAGACCTGAACACTGAAGCTTTCTTT,CASSTDLNTEAFF